This entry is about one T cell receptor beta chain. Data came from immunoSEQ multiplex PCR; TCRdb stores just in-frame clones and leaves some out. Altogether some 130,000 clones are present, under 90% being singletons, with the ten largest covering about 6%. This sample was taken from a study of T cell responses to AZD1222 COVID-19 vaccine. The CDR3 has 16 amino acids. The germline gives CDR1 SGHNT, CDR2 YYREEE (reference sequence). Unmatched junction bases numbered 8, after V lost 0 bases and J lost 4 bases. The receptor comes from an adult in good health. The chain couples TRBV5-4 to TRBJ1-1; 8 bases match TRBD1. The sample was peripheral blood, taken on day 0 of AZD1222 vaccination. The CDR3 nucleotides are TGTGCCAGCAGCTTGGTATCCCAGGGGGCCGTCACTGAAGCTTTCTTT. Protein product: CASSLVSQGAVTEAFF.